The rows below give T cell receptor beta chains drawn from one sample of a study of response to subunit inactivated influenza vaccine. Each CDR3 protein gets one entry after TCRdb re-called the RT-PCR reads with MiXCR. Among around 480,000 distinct CDR3 sequences listed, approximately 11% were seen once. Sequencing used PBMCs from blood, obtained roughly 46 days after vaccination. The receptors were gathered from a man between 45 and 60 years old who received an inactivated influenza vaccine. Each CDR3 is given with its conserved first and last residue. Fields, in order: D gene, clone size, V gene, J gene, CDR3 DNA, CDR3 protein. D genes are given only for firm matches. Clone size is not always given. Where it is, it says once, few, many or a class for expanded clones.

TRBD2	NA	TRBV12-3/TRBV12-4	TRBJ2-1	TGTGCCAGCAGTCCTTCTGTAGGCGGGAGCATCAACAATGAGCAGTTCTTC	CASSPSVGGSINNEQFF
NA	NA	TRBV7-9	TRBJ2-3	TGTGCCAGCAGCTTAAGGGGGAGCGCAGATACGCAGTATTTT	CASSLRGSADTQYF
NA	many	TRBV6-1	TRBJ1-5	TGTGCCAGCAGCCCGGACACTAATCAGCCCCAGCATTTT	CASSPDTNQPQHF
NA	many	TRBV6-5	TRBJ1-2	TGTGCCAGCAGTTACGGCAGCGACTATGGCTACACCTTC	CASSYGSDYGYTF
NA	NA	TRBV12-3/TRBV12-4	TRBJ1-2	TGTGCCAGCAGTTTGAACAGGGCGGACTATGGCTACACCTTC	CASSLNRADYGYTF
TRBD1	NA	TRBV27	TRBJ1-1	TGTGCCAGCAGTTTAGTTGGACAGGTTGGGTTAGGCACTGAAGCTTTCTTT	CASSLVGQVGLGTEAFF
TRBD2	NA	TRBV6-2/TRBV6-3	TRBJ2-3	TGTGCCAGCAGTTACTCGTTAGCGGGGATCACAGATACGCAGTATTTT	CASSYSLAGITDTQYF
NA	many	TRBV5-1	TRBJ2-7	TGCGCCAGCAGCTTGGTTTCCTCCTACGAGCAGTACTTC	CASSLVSSYEQYF
NA	NA	TRBV4-3	TRBJ2-7	TGCGCCAGCAGCCAAGACTCCAGAAACGAGCAGTACTTC	CASSQDSRNEQYF
NA	few	TRBV7-2	TRBJ1-2	TGTGCCAGCAGCTTAACAGGGATTAACTATGGCTACACCTTC	CASSLTGINYGYTF
TRBD2	NA	TRBV4-2	TRBJ2-3	TGTGCCAGCAGCCCCCGGGTAGCGGGGAAGGGAGATACGCAGTATTTT	CASSPRVAGKGDTQYF
TRBD1	many	TRBV27	TRBJ1-5	TGTGCCAGCAGCTCAGGGGGGACAGGGTATAGCAATCAGCCCCAGCATTTT	CASSSGGTGYSNQPQHF
NA	NA	TRBV11-2	TRBJ2-7	TGTGCCAGCAGCCGTCCAGTAGGGCAGGTTACCTCCTACGAGCAGTACTTC	CASSRPVGQVTSYEQYF
TRBD2	NA	TRBV11-1	TRBJ2-7	TGTGCCAGCAGCTTGAATAGCGGGAGGAACTACGAGCAGTACTTC	CASSLNSGRNYEQYF
NA	few	TRBV28	TRBJ2-7	TGTGCCAGCAGTTTATTGACAGTAAGCTACGAGCAGTACTTC	CASSLLTVSYEQYF
NA	few	TRBV27	TRBJ1-2	TGTGCCAGCAACCACAGGATTAACTATGGCTACACCTTC	CASNHRINYGYTF
TRBD1	NA	TRBV28	TRBJ1-5	TGTGCCAGCAAGACAGGGGGCAATCAGCCCCAGCATTTT	CASKTGGNQPQHF